This is a list of T cell receptor beta chains from one sample in a study of T cells in Graves' hyperthyroidism and ophthalmopathy. Via MiXCR, TCRdb re-called the multiplex PCR reads, giving one row per CDR3 protein. Altogether under 300,000 distinct CDR3 sequences are present, approximately 14% being singletons, with the ten largest covering 13%. The sequenced sample was blood. These receptors were collected from a woman in her forties with Graves' hyperthyroidism that later progressed to Graves' ophthalmopathy. The CDR3 runs from the conserved cysteine through the conserved F or W. D genes are given only for firm matches. Clone size is shown for a subset of rows, as once, few, many or a class of expanded clone.

v_gene,d_gene,j_gene,abundance,CDR3nt,CDR3aa
TRBV5-1,NA,TRBJ2-5,many,TGCGCCAGCAGCTTGACAACAGGGAAGGAGACCCAGTACTTC,CASSLTTGKETQYF
TRBV29-1,NA,TRBJ2-7,many,TGCAGCGTTGAAACCCTGGGGGGCGAGAGCTACGAGCAGTACTTC,CSVETLGGESYEQYF
TRBV30,TRBD2,TRBJ2-5,many,TGTGCCTGGAGTCCAAAGGGACTAGCGGGAGTAAAAGAGACCCAGTACTTC,CAWSPKGLAGVKETQYF
TRBV6-1,NA,TRBJ1-6,NA,TGTGCCAGCAGCCAACAAAATTCACCCCTCCACTTT,CASSQQNSPLHF
TRBV2,NA,TRBJ1-4,many,TGTGCGATTGACCGGGACGGCAGTGAAAAACTGTTTTTT,CAIDRDGSEKLFF
TRBV3-1,NA,TRBJ1-5,NA,TGTGCCAGCAGCACAAGGACAGAACAGCCCCAGCATTTT,CASSTRTEQPQHF
TRBV2,TRBD1,TRBJ1-2,many,TGTGCCAGCAGAGATTACTCGACAGGGACGAACTATGGCTACACCTTC,CASRDYSTGTNYGYTF
TRBV7-9,NA,TRBJ2-3,NA,TGTGCCAGCAGCTTAGGTAGCGGTCCCACAGATACGCAGTATTTT,CASSLGSGPTDTQYF
TRBV4-1,TRBD2,TRBJ2-1,many,TGCGCCAGCAGCCAAGGAAGACATAGCGGGAGGGACTACAATGAGCAGTTCTTC,CASSQGRHSGRDYNEQFF
TRBV6-1,NA,TRBJ1-1,NA,TGTGCCAGCAGCCGAACTATGGGGGTAGACACTGAAGCTTTCTTT,CASSRTMGVDTEAFF
TRBV27,NA,TRBJ1-4,NA,TGTGCCAGCAGTTCTCGCCGAGACCCACCCCGGACTAATGAAAAACTGTTTTTT,CASSSRRDPPRTNEKLFF
TRBV28,NA,TRBJ2-3,many,TGTGCCACCTCGTGGGCTAGCTTCGCAGATACGCAGTATTTT,CATSWASFADTQYF
TRBV27,NA,TRBJ2-1,many,TGTGCCAGCAAGTGGGGAAGCTCCTACAATGAGCAGTTCTTC,CASKWGSSYNEQFF
TRBV5-8,TRBD1,TRBJ2-7,few,TGTGCCAGCAGCTTGGGCTGGGGGATCCGGGACAGGGCCTACGAGCAGTACTTC,CASSLGWGIRDRAYEQYF
TRBV6-1,TRBD2,TRBJ2-3,many,TGTGCCAGCAGTCGCGTGACTAGCATAACAGATACGCAGTATTTT,CASSRVTSITDTQYF
TRBV24-1,NA,TRBJ1-1,many,TGTGCCACCCTGAACCGGCAGAACACTGAAGCTTTCTTT,CATLNRQNTEAFF
TRBV27,NA,TRBJ1-1,few,TGTGCCAGCTCCACCCTGAGTACTGAAGCTTTCTTT,CASSTLSTEAFF
TRBV28,NA,TRBJ2-1,many,TGTGCCAGCAGTTTATCGGCAGGGGTCGGCTACAATGAGCAGTTCTTC,CASSLSAGVGYNEQFF
TRBV2,NA,TRBJ1-1,many,TGTGCCAGCAGGGACAGTATGAACACTGAAGCTTTCTTT,CASRDSMNTEAFF
TRBV20-1,TRBD2,TRBJ2-7,many,TGCAGTGACAAGGGGACTAGCGGGGGCTACGAGCAGTACTTC,CSDKGTSGGYEQYF
TRBV20-1,NA,TRBJ1-6,NA,TGCAGTGCTAGAGATGGGCAGGATAGCTCCTATAATTCACCCCTCCACTTT,CSARDGQDSSYNSPLHF
TRBV28,NA,TRBJ1-3,many,TGTGCCAGCAGGCAGGGACCTGGCACTGGAAACACCATATATTTT,CASRQGPGTGNTIYF
TRBV5-4,TRBD1,TRBJ2-1,few,TGTGCCAGCAGCCCACAACCGGGACAGGGCGCCAATGAGCAGTTCTTC,CASSPQPGQGANEQFF
TRBV9,NA,TRBJ1-1,many,TGTGCCAGCAGCGTAGGTGGACGAATGAACACTGAAGCTTTCTTT,CASSVGGRMNTEAFF
TRBV6-1,TRBD2,TRBJ2-5,many,TGTGCCAGCAGTTCGCCCCTAGCGGCCCAAGAGACCCAGTACTTC,CASSSPLAAQETQYF
TRBV3-1,TRBD1,TRBJ1-5,many,TGTGCCAGCAGCTCCGGGACAGTAAGCAATCAGCCCCAGCATTTT,CASSSGTVSNQPQHF
TRBV9,TRBD2,TRBJ2-2,NA,TGTGCCAGCAGCGTCGGTGACGGACTAGCGGGAATCACCGGGGAGCTGTTTTTT,CASSVGDGLAGITGELFF
TRBV2,TRBD1,TRBJ2-7,many,TGTGCCAGCAGTGAGGGACAGAGGTCCTACGAGCAGTACTTC,CASSEGQRSYEQYF
TRBV29-1,NA,TRBJ2-4,many,TGCAGCGCTGGGGGGGGGCCAGGGGCCGTAGCCAAAAACATTCAGTACTTC,CSAGGGPGAVAKNIQYF
TRBV20-1,NA,TRBJ2-1,many,TGCAGCAGCCGGAGGGCGGGCGGAGACAATGAGCAGTTCTTC,CSSRRAGGDNEQFF
TRBV7-2,TRBD2,TRBJ2-2,many,TGTGCCAGCAGCCGGACTAGCGGGGTCGCGAACACCGGGGAGCTGTTTTTT,CASSRTSGVANTGELFF
TRBV18,TRBD2,TRBJ2-7,NA,TGTACCAGCTCACCTAGCGGGAGGGCCTACGAGCAGTACTTC,CTSSPSGRAYEQYF